These 32 T cell receptor beta chains share one sample of origin, sequenced in a study of T cell responses to AZD1222 COVID-19 vaccine. TCRdb's copy holds only in-frame clones and misses some; the assay was immunoSEQ multiplex PCR. The data hold over 150,000 clones, with approximately 90% observed a single time. This material consisted of peripheral blood, taken on day 0 of AZD1222 vaccination. The receptors shown here come from an adult in good health.

The J gene is TRBJ1-3, the V gene TRBV7-9; D not certain. Germline CDR1 and CDR2: SEHNR and FQNEAQ (reference sequence). V gave up 2 bases and J gave up 0 bases, with 5 bases separating them. This CDR3 spans 14 amino acids. For the CDR3, the DNA is TGTGCCAGCAGCTTACTTAGCTCTGGAAACACCATATATTTT. This gives the protein CASSLLSSGNTIYF.

This chain links TRBV24-1 with TRBJ2-5, with 10 bases that match TRBD1. The CDR3 spans 16 residues. Germline values: CDR1 KGHDR, CDR2 SFDVKD. The V segment lost 4 bases and the J segment 4 bases; nucleotides outside the gene matches: 8. CDR3 bases: TGTGCCACCAGTGACTCAGGGACAGGGGATTCAGAGACCCAGTACTTC. Translating gives CATSDSGTGDSETQYF.

This clone was found once. The chain recombines TRBV19 with TRBJ1-5; 7 bases line up with TRBD1. Looked up from germline, CDR1 is LNHDA and CDR2 is SQIVND (reference sequence). Trimming cost V 4 bases and J 3 bases; bases outside gene matches: 9. The length of the CDR3 is 16 residues. The CDR3 DNA follows: TGTGCCAGTAGTAAGGGGAGGGGGCTAAACAATCAGCCCCAGCATTTT. Translated: CASSKGRGLNNQPQHF.

The chain joins TRBV7-9 to TRBJ2-1; D might be TRBD1 (6 bases). The CDR3 is 15 amino acids. V shed 3 bases and J shed 0 bases, with 9 bases lying between them. The germline V gene encodes CDR1 SEHNR and CDR2 FQNEAQ (reference sequence). The CDR3 loop is CASSLDRSSYNEQFF. The DNA for the CDR3 is TGTGCCAGCAGCTTGGACAGAAGCTCCTACAATGAGCAGTTCTTC.

The genes are TRBV13 and TRBJ1-2; D is ambiguous. CDR1 is PRHDT, CDR2 FYEKMQ, per germline (reference sequence). The CDR3 sequence is 17 residues long. The V end lost 7 bases, the J end lost 4 bases, and 25 bases lay between the germline ends. CDR3 loop: CASTITHHGAWVYGYTF. The CDR3 DNA is TGTGCCAGCACAATAACCCACCACGGCGCGTGGGTCTATGGCTACACCTTC.

This chain links TRBV6-5 with TRBJ2-7, with 7 bases that match TRBD1. The ends lost 7 bases at V and 3 bases at J; junction bases unmatched: 15. Per the germline V gene, CDR1 is MNHEY and CDR2 is SVGAGI. The CDR3 contains 16 residues. CDR3 in amino acids: CASIYSLGTVDYEQYF. CDR3 sequence (DNA): TGTGCCAGCATTTATAGCCTCGGGACAGTGGACTACGAGCAGTACTTC.

This clone was detected once. The DNA for the CDR3 is TGCGCCAGCTGGGGAGACAGCTCTGGAAACACCATATATTTT. Translating gives CASWGDSSGNTIYF. The V and J genes are TRBV5-1 and TRBJ1-3, with D possibly TRBD1 on 5 matching bases. Trimming cost V 7 bases and J 0 bases, with 11 bases left between them. Germline CDR1 reads SGHRS; CDR2 reads YFSETQ. The length of the CDR3 is 14 residues.

The genes are TRBV24-1 and TRBJ2-2; a possible D gene is TRBD1 (6 bases). V dropped 1 base and J dropped 6 bases, with 11 bases sitting between them. The CDR3 spans 15 residues. Germline V gene sequence: CDR1 KGHDR, CDR2 SFDVKD. CDR3 loop: CATSDFGRGAGELFF. CDR3 bases: TGTGCCACCAGTGATTTCGGCAGGGGTGCCGGGGAGCTGTTTTTT.

The rearrangement links TRBV11-2 to TRBJ1-2, with D possibly TRBD1 on 5 matching bases. The V end was cut by 3 bases, the J end by 3 bases, with 14 bases between. The CDR3 covers 15 residues. Looked up from germline, CDR1 is SGHAT and CDR2 is FQNNGV. For the CDR3, the DNA is TGTGCCAGCAGCTTTACCTCGGGAGGGGACTATGGCTACACCTTC. Translating it yields CASSFTSGGDYGYTF.

This rearrangement joins TRBV18 to TRBJ1-6; no clear D gene. CDR1 and CDR2 from the germline V gene are KGHSH and LQKENI. CDR3 length: 14 amino acids. The ends were cut back, 6 bases at V and 5 bases at J, with 11 bases in the middle. CDR3 bases: TGTGCCAGCTCGCGGACTGATGATAATTCACCCCTCCACTTT. Its protein product is CASSRTDDNSPLHF.

This chain uses TRBV6-5 with TRBJ1-1; no reliable D call. CDR3 size: 15 residues. The germline V gene has CDR1 MNHEY and CDR2 SVGAGI. The V and J ends lost 3 bases and 0 bases respectively, with 11 bases between them. CDR3 protein: CASSYGKGLNTEAFF. In nucleotides, the CDR3 is TGTGCCAGCAGTTATGGGAAGGGCTTGAACACTGAAGCTTTCTTT.

The J gene is TRBJ1-5, the V gene TRBV2; D ambiguous. V gave up 6 bases and J gave up 2 bases, with 17 bases separating them. The CDR3 is 16 amino acids. The germline V gene has CDR1 SNHLY and CDR2 FYNNEI. DNA for the CDR3: TGTGCCAGCAGCCGGAGGGCCCACCAGGGCAATCAGCCCCAGCATTTT. It encodes CASSRRAHQGNQPQHF.

This clone was detected only a few times. J is TRBJ1-6 and V is TRBV7-2; the match to TRBD1 covers 8 bases. Germline V lookup: CDR1 SGHTA, CDR2 FQGNSA. The CDR3 is 15 residues long. J was trimmed by 8 bases and V by 5 bases; bases with no gene match: 8. The CDR3 protein is CASSTRTGHHSPLHF. CDR3 DNA sequence: TGTGCCAGCAGCACTAGGACAGGGCACCATTCACCCCTCCACTTT.

This clone was recorded a few times. The V and J genes are TRBV4-1 and TRBJ2-2; D uncertain. The CDR3 spans 12 residues. V lost 4 bases, J lost 7 bases, and 7 bases lay in between. Germline V CDR1 and CDR2: MGHRA, YSYEKL. The CDR3 DNA sequence: TGCGCCAGCAGCCCAGTAAACGGGGAGCTGTTTTTT. The encoded protein is CASSPVNGELFF.

The rearrangement joins TRBV3-1 (or the pseudogene TRBV3-2) to TRBJ2-3; TRBD2 aligns across 10 bases. Germline CDR1 reads LGHDT; CDR2 reads YNNKEL (reference sequence). The V gene end was trimmed by 3 bases and the J gene end by 6 bases; junction bases not matched to a gene: 6. This CDR3 region has 15 residues. The CDR3 spells CASSHSGGAGDTQYF. The CDR3 DNA follows: TGTGCCAGCAGCCACAGCGGGGGGGCAGGGGATACGCAGTATTTT.

The V and J genes are TRBV5-1 and TRBJ2-5; 7 nucleotides match TRBD2. The V and J ends lost 1 base and 4 bases, in that order; junction bases with no gene match: 7. The germline CDR1 and CDR2 sequences are SGHRS and YFSETQ. The CDR3 contains 15 residues. CDR3 coding DNA: TGCGCCAGCAGCTTGTGGCGGGGGAACGGAGAGACCCAGTACTTC. Its translation: CASSLWRGNGETQYF. The variable domain in full, with the rest retrieved from reference TRBV5-1 and TRBJ2-5, is KAGVTQTPRYLIKTRGQQVTLSCSPISGHRSVSWYQQTPGQGLQFLFEYFSETQRNKGNFPGRFSGRQFSNSRSEMNVSTLELGDSALYLCASSLWRGNGETQYFGPGTRLLVL.

The chain has TRBV10-2 and TRBJ2-7, with no clear D. This CDR3 is 11 amino acids long. The V end lost 5 bases, the J end lost 3 bases, and 5 bases lay between the germline ends. Germline-derived CDR1 and CDR2 are WSHSY and SAAADI. In nucleotides, the CDR3 is TGCGCCAGCAGTTACAGCTACGAGCAGTACTTC. Translation: CASSYSYEQYF.

This rearrangement joins TRBV6-5 to TRBJ1-2, with D uncertain. The CDR3 is made up of 13 amino acids. The ends were cut back, 9 bases at V and 2 bases at J, with 13 bases in the middle. Germline-derived CDR1 and CDR2 are MNHEY and SVGAGI. The CDR3 sequence: CASSQETNYGYTF. The DNA for the CDR3 is TGTGCCAGTTCTCAGGAGACAAACTATGGCTACACCTTC.

V and J are TRBV7-9 and TRBJ2-1; 8 nucleotides align to TRBD2. Germline values: CDR1 SEHNR, CDR2 FQNEAQ (reference sequence). With 2 bases clipped from V and 6 bases from J, the junction kept 9 bases outside the gene matches. This CDR3 comprises 16 residues. The CDR3 protein is CASSLSYGTRVNEQFF. The CDR3 DNA follows: TGTGCCAGCAGCTTAAGTTACGGGACTAGGGTCAATGAGCAGTTCTTC.

This sequence joins TRBV11-2 and TRBJ2-5; D unresolved. This CDR3 comprises 13 residues. The germline CDR1 and CDR2 sequences are SGHAT and FQNNGV. Trimming left V 5 bases short and J 2 bases short, with 9 bases between. The DNA of the CDR3 is TGTGCCAGCAGCCTCCCCCATCAAGAGACCCAGTACTTC. It yields the protein CASSLPHQETQYF.

The genes are TRBV10-3 and TRBJ2-2; 8 nucleotides agree with TRBD2. The J segment lost 5 bases and the V segment lost 8 bases, leaving 7 bases of the junction unmatched. Germline V lookup: CDR1 ENHRY, CDR2 SYGVKD. The CDR3 has 14 residues. The chain's CDR3 is CAIGGLGATGELFF. The CDR3 region has the DNA TGTGCCATCGGGGGACTAGGTGCGACCGGGGAGCTGTTTTTT.

About this clone itself: Being one base from a much bigger clone, this may be a read error. The gene calls are TRBV3-1 (or the pseudogene TRBV3-2) and TRBJ2-7, with 12 bases aligning to TRBD1. This CDR3 has 13 residues. Germline V gives CDR1 LGHDT, CDR2 YNNKEL (reference sequence). Trimming removed 4 bases from V and 6 bases from J; junction bases left unmatched: 1. CDR3 sequence reads: CASSRDRGREQYF. DNA of the CDR3: TGTGCCAGCAGCCGGGACAGGGGGCGCGAGCAGTACTTC.

The chain links TRBV7-9 to TRBJ1-2, with D maybe TRBD1 (6 bases). CDR3 length: 15 amino acids. V gave up 5 bases and J gave up 3 bases, with 16 bases separating them. Germline V gene lookup returns CDR1 SEHNR and CDR2 FQNEAQ (reference sequence). CDR3 in DNA: TGTGCCAGCAGCCCGCAGGGAGGGGGGGACTATGGCTACACCTTC. Translated, it gives CASSPQGGGDYGYTF.

The V call is TRBV27, the J call TRBJ1-2; D remains ambiguous. Deletions cut 4 bases from V and 3 bases from J, with 9 bases between. This CDR3 region has 13 residues. Per the germline V gene, CDR1 is MNHEY and CDR2 is SMNVEV (reference sequence). The CDR3 protein is CASSSEGYYGYTF. CDR3 bases: TGTGCCAGCAGTTCAGAAGGGTACTATGGCTACACCTTC.

The chain recombines TRBV24-1 with TRBJ2-3; TRBD1 matches 7 bases. The V gene end was trimmed by 7 bases and the J gene end by 0 bases; junction bases not matched to a gene: 3. The CDR3 totals 14 residues. The germline V gene encodes CDR1 KGHDR and CDR2 SFDVKD. CDR3 region: CATRTGYSTDTQYF. Written as DNA, the CDR3 is TGTGCCACCAGGACAGGGTATAGCACAGATACGCAGTATTTT.

The V call is TRBV5-4, the J call TRBJ1-1; TRBD1 matches at 7 bases. The V gene end was trimmed by 0 bases and the J gene end by 6 bases; junction bases not matched to a gene: 5. The V gene's germline CDR1 is SGHNT and CDR2 YYREEE (reference sequence). The CDR3 contains 14 residues. CDR3 region: CASSLGTGGSEAFF. The DNA for the CDR3 is TGTGCCAGCAGCTTGGGGACAGGTGGGTCTGAAGCTTTCTTT.

The chain is built from TRBV9 and TRBJ2-3, with 10 bases identical to TRBD2. The CDR3 length is 16 residues. CDR1 and CDR2 from the germline V gene are SGDLS and YYNGEE. The V and J ends lost 3 bases and 6 bases, in that order; junction bases with no gene match: 10. CDR3 loop: CASSGPIAGGRDTQYF. For the CDR3, the DNA is TGTGCCAGCAGCGGCCCAATAGCGGGGGGTCGCGATACGCAGTATTTT.

This clone was seen just once. The chain links TRBV4-1 to TRBJ1-3; TRBD1 might be the D (5 bases). Between the trimmed V and J ends, which lost 6 bases and 3 bases, there was a span of 21 bases. CDR3 length: 17 residues. Per germline, CDR1 MGHRA and CDR2 YSYEKL. CDR3: CASSQISDSLSGNTIYF. CDR3 nucleotide sequence: TGCGCCAGCAGTCAAATCAGTGACAGTCTTAGTGGAAACACCATATATTTT.

V usage is TRBV7-8 and J usage is TRBJ2-3; perhaps TRBD2 as D (6 bases). Germline V lookup: CDR1 SGHVS, CDR2 FQNEAQ. The CDR3 runs 16 residues. Deletions cut 9 bases from V and 2 bases from J, with 21 bases between. In nucleotides, the CDR3 is TGTGCCAGAAGTAGCGGTCCAGCTCTTTCCACAGATACGCAGTATTTT. Protein product: CARSSGPALSTDTQYF.

J is TRBJ1-2 and V is TRBV11-2; D remains unclear. The CDR3 is 13 residues long. Germline-derived CDR1 and CDR2 are SGHAT and FQNNGV. Trimming took 6 bases from V and 0 from J, leaving 8 bases between them. For the CDR3, the DNA is TGTGCCAGCAGTTACAGCTCTAACTATGGCTACACCTTC. This translates into CASSYSSNYGYTF.

This chain joins TRBV2 and TRBJ1-3; D is undetermined. V lost 4 bases and J lost 4, with 11 bases in between. This CDR3 has 14 amino acids. Germline V gene sequence: CDR1 SNHLY, CDR2 FYNNEI. CDR3 sequence: CASSVGRVGNTIYF. CDR3 DNA sequence: TGTGCCAGCAGTGTAGGACGTGTCGGAAACACCATATATTTT.

The chain recombines TRBV5-5 with TRBJ1-1; the D is unclear. V was clipped by 2 bases and J by 1 base, with 9 bases between them. Per the germline V gene, CDR1 is SGHKS and CDR2 is YYEKEE (reference sequence). This CDR3 is built from 14 residues. Written as DNA, the CDR3 is TGTGCCAGCAGCTTTATACTGAGGAACACTGAAGCTTTCTTT. Protein sequence: CASSFILRNTEAFF. The complete variable domain, with remaining parts taken from reference TRBV5-5 and TRBJ1-1, reads DAGVTQSPTHLIKTRGQQVTLRCSPISGHKSVSWYQQVLGQGPQFIFQYYEKEERGRGNFPDRFSARQFPNYSSELNVNALLLGDSALYLCASSFILRNTEAFFGQGTRLTVV.